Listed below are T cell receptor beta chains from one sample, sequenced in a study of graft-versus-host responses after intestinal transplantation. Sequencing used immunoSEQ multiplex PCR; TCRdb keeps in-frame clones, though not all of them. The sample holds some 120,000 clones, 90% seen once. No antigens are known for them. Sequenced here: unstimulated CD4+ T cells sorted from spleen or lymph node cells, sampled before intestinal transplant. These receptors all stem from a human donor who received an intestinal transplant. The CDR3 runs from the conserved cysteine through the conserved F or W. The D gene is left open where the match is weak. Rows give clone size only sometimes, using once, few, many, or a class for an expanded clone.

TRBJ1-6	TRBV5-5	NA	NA	TGTGCCAGCAGCCCCCCCGGGGTGCAACTGCTCCACTTT	CASSPPGVQLLHF
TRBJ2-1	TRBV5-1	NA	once	TGCGCCAGCAGCTTGTGGGCCGGCGTCCAGACCTACAATGAGCAGTTCTTC	CASSLWAGVQTYNEQFF
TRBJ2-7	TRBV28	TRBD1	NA	TGTGCCAGCACCAGGGACAGCAGGTCCTACGAGCAGTACTTC	CASTRDSRSYEQYF
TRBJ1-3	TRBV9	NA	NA	TGTGCCAGCAGCGTAGACGGGTCTGGAAACACCATATATTTT	CASSVDGSGNTIYF
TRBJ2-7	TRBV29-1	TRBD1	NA	TGCAGCGTTCTTCGGGACAGTCTTGGGCAGTACTTC	CSVLRDSLGQYF
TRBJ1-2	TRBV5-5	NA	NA	TGTGCCAGCAGCTGGGGCGCGGGAAACTATGGCTACACCTTC	CASSWGAGNYGYTF
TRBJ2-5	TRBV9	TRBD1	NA	TGTGCCAGCAGCATACGTCCCGGGACAGGGCAGGAGACCCAGTACTTC	CASSIRPGTGQETQYF
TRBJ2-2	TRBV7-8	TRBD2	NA	TGTGCCAGCAGCTTGCGGGAGGCGAACACCGGGGAGCTGTTTTTT	CASSLREANTGELFF
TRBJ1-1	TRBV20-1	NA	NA	TGCAGTGCTAGGGGGGGGACTGAAGCTTTCTTT	CSARGGTEAFF
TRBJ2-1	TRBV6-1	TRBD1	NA	TGTGCCAGCAGTGTTCTGGGACAGGGGTACAATGAGCAGTTCTTC	CASSVLGQGYNEQFF
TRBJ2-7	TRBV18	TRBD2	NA	TGTGCCAGCTCACCACCGAGCGGGGCCGAGCAGTACTTC	CASSPPSGAEQYF
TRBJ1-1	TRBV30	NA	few	TGTGCCTGGAGCAGGGCTAACACTGAAGCTTTCTTT	CAWSRANTEAFF
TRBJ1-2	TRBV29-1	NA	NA	TGCAGCTATTACTACGCACAGGCGGAGGGCTACACCTTC	CSYYYAQAEGYTF
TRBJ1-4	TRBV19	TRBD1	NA	TGTGCCAGTGGACTCCCAGGACAGGGGAATGAAAAACTGTTTTTT	CASGLPGQGNEKLFF
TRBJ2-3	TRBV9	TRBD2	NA	TGTGCCAGCAGCGTAGAGGGGACTATCCCAGATACGCAGTATTTT	CASSVEGTIPDTQYF
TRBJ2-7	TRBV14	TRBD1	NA	TGTGCCAGCAGCCCTCTGACAGGGTGGGGCGAGCAGTACTTC	CASSPLTGWGEQYF
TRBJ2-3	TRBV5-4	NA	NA	TGTGCCAGCAGCCGTCAGGGGATACACACAGATACGCAGTATTTT	CASSRQGIHTDTQYF
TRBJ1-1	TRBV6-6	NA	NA	TGTGCCAGCAATCCGACAGTGAACACTGAAGCTTTCTTT	CASNPTVNTEAFF
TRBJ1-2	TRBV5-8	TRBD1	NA	TGTGCCAGCAGCCGTAGACAGGGTTCTAACTATGGCTACACCTTC	CASSRRQGSNYGYTF
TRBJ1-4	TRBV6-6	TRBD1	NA	TGTGCCAGCAGCCAGACAGGGGGGAATGAAAAACTGTTTTTT	CASSQTGGNEKLFF
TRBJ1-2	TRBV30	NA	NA	TGTGCCTGGAGTGGGACCAGAGCAACAGGGAACTATGGCTACACCTTC	CAWSGTRATGNYGYTF
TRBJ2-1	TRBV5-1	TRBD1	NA	TGCGCCAGCAGCTCCGGACAGGGGAATTACAATGAGCAGTTCTTC	CASSSGQGNYNEQFF
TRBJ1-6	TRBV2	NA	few	TGTGCCAGCAGTGAGTCCAAAACGGCACCCCTCCACTTT	CASSESKTAPLHF
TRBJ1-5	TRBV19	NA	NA	TGTGCCAGTAGCCTTACAGCTCCGAATCAGCCCCAGCATTTT	CASSLTAPNQPQHF
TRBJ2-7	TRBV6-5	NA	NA	TGTGCCAGCAGTCCAGGGGAACTCGGGTCCTACGAGCAGTACTTC	CASSPGELGSYEQYF
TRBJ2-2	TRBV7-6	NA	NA	TGTGCCAGCAGCCCAAAACAATTCGGGGAGCTGTTTTTT	CASSPKQFGELFF
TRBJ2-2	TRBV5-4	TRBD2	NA	TGTGCCAGCAGCTTGTATCTAGCGGACAACACCGGGGAGCTGTTTTTT	CASSLYLADNTGELFF
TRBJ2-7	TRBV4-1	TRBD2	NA	TGCGCCAGCAGCCAAGACCCCGGGACTATGGGGTTGTACGAGCAGTACTTC	CASSQDPGTMGLYEQYF
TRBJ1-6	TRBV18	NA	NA	TGTGCCAGCTCACGGGACATCAAAAATTCACCCCTCCACTTT	CASSRDIKNSPLHF
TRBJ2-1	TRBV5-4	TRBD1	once	TGTGCCAGCAGCCTGGGACAGGCCGTCTCCTACAATGAGCAGTTCTTC	CASSLGQAVSYNEQFF
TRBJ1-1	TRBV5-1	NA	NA	TGCGCCAGCAGCGACCCTCGCGGGAACACTGAAGCTTTCTTT	CASSDPRGNTEAFF
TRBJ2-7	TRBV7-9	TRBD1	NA	TGTGCCAGCAGCACCCCGGGACAGGTACCCCACGAGCAGTACTTC	CASSTPGQVPHEQYF
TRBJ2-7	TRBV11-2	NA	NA	TGTGCCAGCAGCTCCCTACACAGCTTATCCTACGAGCAGTACTTC	CASSSLHSLSYEQYF
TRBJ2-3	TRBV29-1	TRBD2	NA	TGCAGCGTCTCGAGACCGACTAGCGGACACACAGATACGCAGTATTTT	CSVSRPTSGHTDTQYF
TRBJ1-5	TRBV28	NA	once	TGTGCCAGCAGGACTATGGGAGGGTATAGCAATCAGCCCCAGCATTTT	CASRTMGGYSNQPQHF
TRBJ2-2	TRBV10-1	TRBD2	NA	TGCGCCAGCAGTGAGCGGGGGGCCGGGGAGCTGTTTTTT	CASSERGAGELFF
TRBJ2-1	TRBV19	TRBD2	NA	TGTGCCAGTAGTCCCCCCCGGACTAGCGGATACAATGAGCAGTTCTTC	CASSPPRTSGYNEQFF
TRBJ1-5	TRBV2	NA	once	TGTGCCAGCAGTGTAAGGAGTCAAAGCAATCAGCCCCAGCATTTT	CASSVRSQSNQPQHF
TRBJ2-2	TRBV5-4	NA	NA	TGTGCCAGCAGCTTGGTCGGGGCCGGGGAGCTGTTTTTT	CASSLVGAGELFF
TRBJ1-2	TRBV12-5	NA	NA	TGTGCTAGTGGTTTGCCGGGAGGGCAAAATAGGTATGGCTACACCTTC	CASGLPGGQNRYGYTF
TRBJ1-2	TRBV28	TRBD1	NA	TGTGCCAGCAGACTTCAGGGACAGCTCTATGGCTACACCTTC	CASRLQGQLYGYTF
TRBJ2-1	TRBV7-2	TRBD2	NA	TGTGCCAGCAGCTCTGACCTTACTAGCGGGGCTTACAATGAGCAGTTCTTC	CASSSDLTSGAYNEQFF
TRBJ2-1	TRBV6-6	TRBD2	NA	TGTGCCAGCAGTCATTCCGGGACTAGCGGGATAAATGAGCAGTTCTTC	CASSHSGTSGINEQFF
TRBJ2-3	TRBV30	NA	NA	TGTGCCTGGAGTGTAGCGGGCACAGATACGCAGTATTTT	CAWSVAGTDTQYF
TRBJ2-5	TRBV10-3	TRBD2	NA	TGTGCCATCAGTGAGCCCGGGAGCGGGAGGGCCGGGAAGACCCAGTACTTC	CAISEPGSGRAGKTQYF
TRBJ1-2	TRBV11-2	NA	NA	TGTGCCAGCAGCACAATACAGGGTCCCTATGGCTACACCTTC	CASSTIQGPYGYTF
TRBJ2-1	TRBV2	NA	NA	TGTGCCAGCAAAAATGGGAGTCTCTACAATGAGCAGTTCTTC	CASKNGSLYNEQFF
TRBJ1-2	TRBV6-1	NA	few	TGTGCCAGCAGTGAAATTACGCTATATATCGATGGCTACACCTTC	CASSEITLYIDGYTF
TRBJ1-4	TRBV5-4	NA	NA	TGTGCCAGCAGCTCCGGACAGACTAATGAAAAACTGTTTTTT	CASSSGQTNEKLFF